The TCR beta chain described here comes from a study of blood T cell repertoires in COVID-19. The overall study: Whether acute or convalescent, the COVID-19 samples came from the United States, Italy and Spain. PBMCs, B-cell-depleted T cells, or T cells provided the cDNA or gDNA that made up the material.

This study enrolled people aged roughly 18 to 89 from about two dozen US geographic areas. In the authors' workflow: Estimation of nucleated cell counts relied on the amplification of reference gene primers. Repertoires were generated with immunoSEQ multiplex PCR, while TCRdb's copy carries only in-frame clones and drops some. The D gene and trimming were derived from the DNA, and the V and J assignments and clone size from that table. The sample lists hundreds of thousands of clones, more than 70% seen once, with about 4% in the top ten. Germline CDR1 and CDR2: MGHRA and YSYEKL. This CDR3 spans 15 amino acids. Trimming removed 0 bases at V and 8 bases at J, with 16 bases between.

The sequence was collected from a man aged 30 to 45 with acute COVID-19. This chain joins TRBV4-1 and TRBJ1-2; D is undetermined. The sequenced sample was PBMCs or T cells enriched from blood (not recorded which). The CDR3 sequence is CASSQEGGSPMGYTF. The CDR3 region has the DNA TGCGCCAGCAGCCAAGAAGGCGGATCGCCTATGGGCTACACCTTC.